This entry features one T cell receptor beta chain sequence. Its cognate antigen is unknown. In TCRdb, the reads were re-called with MiXCR into one record per CDR3 protein. The sample includes 560,000 or so distinct CDR3 sequences, 16% of them seen just once. This specimen belongs to a study of T cell repertoires in cytomegalovirus infection. Study overall: Public TCR beta signature analysis indicated the presence of both CMV infection and matching HLA type.

CDR3 length equals 15 residues. Germline V gene lookup returns CDR1 LNHDA and CDR2 SQIVND (reference sequence). V was shortened by 1 base and J by 5 bases, with 15 bases between the two germline ends. Findings of the study overall: Predominance within the ex vivo response was attributable to HLA-C-restricted CMV-specific TCR beta clonotypes. Cumulative public TCR beta family frequency identified CMV carriers with the relevant HLA.

Material for sequencing was CD8+ T cells from PBMCs. This sequence joins TRBV19 and TRBJ2-7, with TRBD1 as a possible D gene (5 bases). The source of this sequence is a human donor in good health (CMV status not recorded). Some clones in this sample may be carry-over from other donors' samples. The CDR3 protein is CASSIAGRATDEQYF. CDR3 in DNA: TGTGCCAGTAGTATAGCCGGCAGGGCTACCGACGAGCAGTACTTC.